These 12 T cell receptor beta chains were all obtained from the same sample, sequenced in a study of CD8 T cells in ankylosing spondylitis. In TCRdb, the 5' RACE reads were re-called with MiXCR into one record per CDR3 protein. The sample lists around 540,000 distinct CDR3 sequences, roughly 13% occurring once. Their recognized antigens are unknown. General study points: A TCR beta motif of fewer than ten highly homologous variants appeared characteristic of ankylosing spondylitis blood.

Source material: blood, either unsorted or a sorted T cell fraction (not recorded which). These receptor sequences come from a male donor with ankylosing spondylitis.

Here the CDR3 DNA reads TGTGCCAGCAGTTACCCCGATCAGCCCCAGCATTTT. It specifies CASSYPDQPQHF. This chain connects TRBV6-6 to TRBJ1-5, with D unclear. CDR1 and CDR2 from the germline V gene are MNHNY and SVGAGI (reference sequence). The CDR3 extends over 12 amino acids. V gave up 2 bases and J gave up 5 bases, with 4 bases separating them.

Many counts were recorded for this clonotype. The chain is built from TRBV20-1 and TRBJ2-2, with TRBD2 matching 8 bases. The CDR3 spans 15 residues. Germline CDR1 reads DFQATT; CDR2 reads SNEGSKA (reference sequence). Trimming cost V 2 bases and J 4 bases; bases outside gene matches: 6. CDR3 sequence reads: CSARLAGSGTGELFF. CDR3 nucleotides: TGCAGTGCTAGATTAGCGGGGTCGGGCACCGGGGAGCTGTTTTTT.

The chain links TRBV2 to TRBJ2-5; TRBD2 agrees at 10 bases. Germline CDR1 reads SNHLY; CDR2 reads FYNNEI. V lost 8 bases and J lost 2; bases outside the gene matches: 5. The CDR3 spans 14 residues. DNA for the CDR3: TGTGCCAGCGGGTTTAGCGGGAGGCAAGAGACCCAGTACTTC. Protein product: CASGFSGRQETQYF.

This chain links TRBV12-3 or TRBV12-4 with TRBJ2-7, with 9 bases identical to TRBD2. This CDR3 is built from 14 residues. The ends lost 5 bases at V and 2 bases at J; junction bases unmatched: 4. The CDR3 loop reads CASSRSGGTYEQYV. The CDR3 nucleotides read TGTGCCAGCAGTAGAAGCGGGGGGACCTACGAGCAGTACGTC.

The V call is TRBV7-2, the J call TRBJ1-3; TRBD1 is a possible D gene (6 bases). CDR1 is SGHTA and CDR2 is FQGNSA in the germline V gene. Trimming shortened V by 1 base and J by 4 bases, and 11 bases separated the two germline ends. The CDR3 totals 15 residues. This CDR3 is CASSLGGAHGNTIYF. The CDR3 DNA is TGTGCCAGCAGCTTAGGGGGGGCCCACGGAAACACCATATATTTT.

This clonotype was seen repeatedly, ten times or more. The rearrangement links TRBV11-2 to TRBJ2-3; D might be TRBD2 (6 bases). CDR1 and CDR2 (germline): SGHAT, FQNNGV. Trimming removed 0 bases from V and 2 bases from J, with 15 bases in between. CDR3 size: 17 residues. As DNA, the CDR3 is TGTGCCAGCAGCTTAGATATCGGTAGCGGTTACACAGATACGCAGTATTTT. Its protein is CASSLDIGSGYTDTQYF.

The chain combines TRBV24-1 with TRBJ2-1; 11 bases match TRBD2. The CDR3 consists of 15 residues. The V and J ends lost 3 bases and 7 bases, in that order; junction bases with no gene match: 4. Germline V gene sequence: CDR1 KGHDR, CDR2 SFDVKD. This CDR3 reads CATSDPRTSGNEQFF. CDR3 nucleotide sequence: TGTGCCACCAGTGATCCCCGGACTAGCGGGAATGAGCAGTTCTTC.

This chain connects TRBV5-1 to TRBJ2-1, with TRBD2 identical over 9 bases. In germline, CDR1 is SGHRS, CDR2 YFSETQ. V was clipped by 4 bases and J by 0 bases; unmatched bases: 5. CDR3 length: 16 amino acids. CDR3 loop: CASSGGLAPSYNEQFF. The CDR3 region has the DNA TGCGCCAGCAGCGGGGGACTAGCCCCCTCCTACAATGAGCAGTTCTTC. Combining the CDR3 with reference TRBV5-1 and TRBJ2-1 gives the whole variable domain KAGVTQTPRYLIKTRGQQVTLSCSPISGHRSVSWYQQTPGQGLQFLFEYFSETQRNKGNFPGRFSGRQFSNSRSEMNVSTLELGDSALYLCASSGGLAPSYNEQFFGPGTRLTVL.

This clonotype was seen more than once but under ten times. This rearrangement joins TRBV20-1 to TRBJ2-1, with TRBD2 identical over 9 bases. The CDR3 covers 15 residues. The V segment lost 4 bases and the J segment 4 bases; nucleotides outside the gene matches: 8. Looked up from germline, CDR1 is DFQATT and CDR2 is SNEGSKA (reference sequence). CDR3 sequence: CSATGAGGQYNEQFF. The CDR3 coding sequence is TGCAGTGCTACAGGAGCGGGAGGCCAGTACAATGAGCAGTTCTTC.

In this sample, this clonotype turned up a few times. This chain connects TRBV24-1 to TRBJ2-5, with TRBD2 matching 10 bases. Trimming removed 2 bases from V and 5 bases from J; junction bases left unmatched: 7. CDR1 and CDR2 from the germline V gene are KGHDR and SFDVKD. CDR3 length: 16 amino acids. In DNA, the CDR3 is TGTGCCACCAGTGATTATTTGGCTAGCGGGAGTGAGACCCAGTACTTC. Amino acids: CATSDYLASGSETQYF.

This chain links TRBV2 with TRBJ2-1; 13 nucleotides match TRBD2. The CDR3 is 16 amino acids. Germline V gives CDR1 SNHLY, CDR2 FYNNEI. V shed 6 bases, J shed 8 bases, and the junction held 10 bases outside the gene matches. Written as DNA, the CDR3 is TGTGCCAGCAGATATGGGGGGACTAGCGGGACCGATGAGCAGTTCTTC. As protein: CASRYGGTSGTDEQFF.

This rearrangement joins TRBV2 to TRBJ2-1, with unresolved D. Trimming pared 3 bases from V and 12 bases from J, leaving 12 bases between. Germline loops: CDR1 SNHLY, CDR2 FYNNEI. The CDR3 has 12 residues. CDR3 sequence (DNA): TGTGCCAGCAGTGACTCCGCGAGTGCGCAGTTCTTC. This sequence encodes CASSDSASAQFF.